This record looks at one T cell receptor beta chain sequence and its context. Its antigen remains unidentified. V lost 8 bases to trimming and J lost 9 bases, with 11 bases between them. CDR1 is SNHLY and CDR2 is FYNNEI in the germline V gene. This CDR3 is built from 12 residues. Pools of viral peptides were used by the ViraFEST assay to expand antigen-specific CD4+ T cells ahead of sequencing. Around day 10 of culture, CD4+ T cells were separated out. As their vaccination, participants received two doses of either BNT162b2 or mRNA-1273. The sample belongs to a study of vaccination effects on CD4 cells after COVID-19. The table came from immunoSEQ multiplex PCR; TCRdb's copy has only in-frame clones and leaves some out. The sample records about 80,000 clones, roughly 73% being singletons.

The gene calls are TRBV2 and TRBJ1-6; D is undetermined. This specimen was CD4+ T cells from PBMCs cultured with HCoV-OC43 spike peptides, taken after COVID-19 vaccination. Subset here: HCoV-OC43 spike overlapping peptide pool stimulation. The receptor was isolated from a human donor who received a COVID-19 vaccine. Here the CDR3 reads CASAESFSPLHF. CDR3 nucleotide sequence: TGTGCCAGCGCTGAAAGTTTTTCACCCCTCCACTTT.